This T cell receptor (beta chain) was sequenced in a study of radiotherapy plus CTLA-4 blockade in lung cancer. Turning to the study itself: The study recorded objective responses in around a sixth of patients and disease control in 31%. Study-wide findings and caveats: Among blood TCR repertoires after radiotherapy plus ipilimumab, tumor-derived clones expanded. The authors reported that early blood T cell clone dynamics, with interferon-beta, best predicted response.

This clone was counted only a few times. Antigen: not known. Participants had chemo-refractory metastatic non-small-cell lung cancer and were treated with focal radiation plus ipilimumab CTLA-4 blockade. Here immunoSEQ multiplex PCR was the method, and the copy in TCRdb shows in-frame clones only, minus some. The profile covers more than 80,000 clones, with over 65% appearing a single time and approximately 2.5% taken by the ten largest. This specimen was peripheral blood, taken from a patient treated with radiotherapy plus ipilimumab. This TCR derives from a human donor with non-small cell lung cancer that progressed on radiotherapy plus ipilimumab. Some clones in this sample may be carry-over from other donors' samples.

The CDR3 protein is CASSGSGVFYEQYF. The DNA of the CDR3 is TGTGCCAGCAGCGGTAGCGGGGTATTCTACGAGCAGTACTTC. The V and J genes are TRBV9 and TRBJ2-7, with 8 bases matching TRBD2. V lost 3 bases and J lost 3; bases outside the gene matches: 5. Germline V CDR1 and CDR2: SGDLS, YYNGEE. This CDR3 is 14 amino acids long.